This T cell receptor (beta chain) was identified during a study of STAT5B mutations in CD4+ large granular lymphocyte leukemia. General study findings and limits: Patient CD4-sorted repertoires looked more clonal than healthy CD4+ repertoires, even without putative leukemic clones.

About this clone: What it binds is unknown. At one boundary the junction diverges from the germline segment, which might be a read error. Other DNA sequences in this sample translate to the same CDR3.

Per the authors' pipeline: The detection floor for productive clonotype frequency was 2.59 x 10-5. Repertoires were generated with immunoSEQ multiplex PCR, while TCRdb's copy carries only in-frame clones and drops some. V, J and clone size were drawn from that table, and D and trimming were deduced from the DNA. The repertoire holds over 45,000 clones, 70% seen once, with more than 1.5% in the top ten. The material sequenced was CD4+ T cells from blood buffy coats. The TCR was taken from a human donor in good health.

CDR3: CASSSRPNTEAFF. CDR3 DNA: TGCGCCAGCAGCTCTCGGCCTAACACTGAAGCTTTCTTT. J is TRBJ1-1 and V is TRBV13, with D unclear. This CDR3 is built from 13 residues. CDR1 PRHDT and CDR2 FYEKMQ come from the germline V gene (reference sequence). Full variable domain (missing parts from reference TRBV13 and TRBJ1-1): AAGVIQSPRHLIKEKRETATLKCYPIPRHDTVYWYQQGPGQDPQFLISFYEKMQSDKGSIPDRFSAQQFSDYHSELNMSSLELGDSALYFCASSSRPNTEAFFGQGTRLTVV.